A selection of T cell receptor beta chains follows, all from one sample in a study of OX40 agonist ivuxolimab in advanced cancers. TCRdb's table, derived via immunoSEQ multiplex PCR, lists solely in-frame clones and lacks some. The sample has roughly 70,000 clones; approximately 86% are singletons. The input for sequencing was CD4+ or CD8+ T cells sorted from blood, taken in a trial of the OX40 agonist ivuxolimab. The receptor source for this set is an adult with an advanced solid tumor such as melanoma, head and neck, liver or kidney cancer. Each CDR3 is given with its conserved first and last residue. A D gene is named only where the DNA matches it firmly. Clone size is not always given. Where it is, it says once, few, many or a class for expanded clones.

V gene	J gene	D gene	CDR3 length	clone size	CDR3 protein	CDR3 DNA
TRBV4-1	TRBJ1-1	TRBD1	15	NA	CASRPISEGATEAFF	TGCGCCAGCAGACCAATTAGCGAGGGGGCTACTGAAGCTTTCTTT
TRBV9	TRBJ2-5	NA	14	NA	CASSVGATQETQYF	TGTGCCAGCAGCGTAGGGGCGACCCAAGAGACCCAGTACTTC
TRBV2	TRBJ2-7	NA	11	NA	CASSAAYEQYF	TGTGCCAGCAGTGCCGCCTACGAGCAGTACTTC
TRBV7-6	TRBJ1-3	NA	17	NA	CASSLVQGTISGNTIYF	TGTGCCAGCAGCTTAGTGCAGGGGACAATCTCTGGAAACACCATATATTTT
TRBV6-5	TRBJ2-2	TRBD2	15	once	CASSYRLSGTGELFF	TGTGCCAGCAGTTACCGACTTAGCGGGACCGGGGAGCTGTTTTTT
TRBV6-5	TRBJ1-1	TRBD1	11	NA	CASSQGAEAFF	TGTGCCAGCTCACAGGGGGCTGAAGCTTTCTTT
TRBV6-1	TRBJ2-7	NA	15	NA	CASSENERRGYEQYF	TGTGCCAGCAGTGAAAATGAGCGGAGAGGCTACGAGCAGTACTTC
TRBV29-1	TRBJ1-4	NA	11	once	CSATENEKLFF	TGCAGCGCGACGGAAAATGAAAAACTGTTTTTT
TRBV7-8	TRBJ2-3	NA	18	NA	CASSSAIQVDSYTDTQYF	TGTGCCAGCAGCTCCGCAATCCAGGTCGACTCTTACACAGATACGCAGTATTTT
TRBV6-6	TRBJ1-2	TRBD1	14	NA	CASTADREDYGYTF	TGTGCCAGCACAGCGGACAGGGAAGACTATGGCTACACCTTC
TRBV30	TRBJ2-2	NA	14	NA	CAWGRTANTGELFF	TGTGCCTGGGGCCGGACGGCGAACACCGGGGAGCTGTTTTTT
TRBV28	TRBJ2-3	NA	15	NA	CASSLLGAQPDTQYF	TGTGCCAGCAGTTTACTCGGAGCGCAGCCAGATACGCAGTATTTT
TRBV18	TRBJ2-3	NA	14	once	CASSPPSVEDTQYF	TGTGCCAGCTCACCACCGTCAGTCGAAGATACGCAGTATTTT
TRBV10-3	TRBJ2-5	NA	14	NA	CAISGDGSNRAQYF	TGTGCCATCAGTGGGGACGGAAGTAATCGGGCCCAGTACTTC
TRBV5-4	TRBJ1-4	NA	13	NA	CASSLDSDEKLFF	TGTGCCAGCAGCTTGGACAGTGATGAAAAACTGTTTTTT
TRBV10-3	TRBJ2-3	NA	14	once	CAISESRGTDTQYF	TGTGCCATCAGTGAGTCTCGGGGCACAGATACGCAGTATTTT
TRBV30	TRBJ1-4	TRBD1	15	NA	CAWSEGQVENEKLFF	TGTGCCTGGAGCGAAGGACAGGTTGAGAATGAAAAACTGTTTTTT
TRBV18	TRBJ1-5	NA	15	NA	CASSLQTGADQPQHF	TGTGCCAGCTCCCTCCAGACAGGAGCGGATCAGCCCCAGCATTTT
TRBV11-2	TRBJ2-3	TRBD1	13	once	CASSSGQVLTQYF	TGTGCCAGCAGCTCGGGACAGGTTCTAACGCAGTATTTT
TRBV11-2	TRBJ2-1	TRBD2	15	NA	CASSLEREGHNEQFF	TGTGCCAGCAGCTTGGAGAGGGAGGGCCACAATGAGCAGTTCTTC
TRBV29-1	TRBJ1-2	NA	12	NA	CSVVDHDYGYTF	TGCAGCGTTGTAGATCACGACTATGGCTACACCTTC
TRBV5-1	TRBJ2-1	TRBD1	15	NA	CASSFGQESVNEQFF	TGCGCCAGCAGCTTCGGACAGGAGTCGGTCAATGAGCAGTTCTTC
TRBV10-3	TRBJ2-1	NA	13	few	CAISEVKYNEQFF	TGTGCCATCAGTGAGGTAAAGTACAATGAGCAGTTCTTC
TRBV6-6	TRBJ2-5	NA	15	NA	CASSLEGGGGETQYF	TGTGCCAGCAGCTTGGAGGGGGGAGGAGGCGAGACCCAGTACTTC
TRBV19	TRBJ1-2	NA	14	NA	CASRRTDLNYGYTF	TGTGCCAGTAGACGGACAGATCTAAACTATGGCTACACCTTC
TRBV4-1	TRBJ2-1	TRBD2	17	NA	CASSQVSGLASYNEQFF	TGCGCCAGCAGCCAAGTGTCCGGACTAGCGTCCTACAATGAGCAGTTCTTC
TRBV5-5	TRBJ2-7	NA	14	NA	CASKKVGDSYEQYF	TGTGCCAGCAAAAAAGTCGGGGACTCCTACGAGCAGTACTTC
TRBV5-1	TRBJ2-7	NA	14	once	CASSSAGLVNEQYF	TGCGCCAGCAGCTCAGCAGGGTTGGTGAACGAGCAGTACTTC
TRBV13	TRBJ1-4	NA	15	NA	CASSRSGARGEKLFF	TGTGCCAGCAGCCGCAGCGGGGCCCGGGGGGAAAAACTGTTTTTT
TRBV28	TRBJ2-2	NA	12	NA	CASSHNRGELFF	TGTGCCAGCAGTCATAACAGAGGGGAGCTGTTTTTT
TRBV5-4	TRBJ2-1	TRBD2	15	NA	CASRPGTSPYNEQFF	TGTGCCAGCAGACCCGGGACTAGTCCTTACAATGAGCAGTTCTTC
TRBV5-6	TRBJ2-5	NA	14	NA	CASSFLAEQETQYF	TGTGCCAGCAGCTTTTTGGCCGAGCAAGAGACCCAGTACTTC
TRBV5-1	TRBJ2-3	NA	14	NA	CASSLGQGYDTQYF	TGCGCCAGCAGCTTGGGCCAGGGATACGATACGCAGTATTTT
TRBV14	TRBJ2-2	NA	18	NA	CASSQDQAYRANTGELFF	TGTGCCAGCAGCCAAGATCAAGCTTACAGGGCGAACACCGGGGAGCTGTTTTTT
TRBV6-1	TRBJ2-3	NA	10	NA	CASSLEVQYF	TGTGCCAGCAGCCTAGAGGTGCAGTATTTT
TRBV28	TRBJ1-5	NA	12	NA	CASGGGGQPQHF	TGTGCCAGCGGGGGGGGAGGTCAGCCCCAGCATTTT
TRBV7-2	TRBJ1-3	TRBD1	17	NA	CASSRWDRQFSGNTIYF	TGTGCCAGCAGCCGTTGGGACAGGCAATTCTCTGGAAACACCATATATTTT
TRBV25-1	TRBJ2-6	NA	13	NA	CASMPSGANVLTF	TGTGCCAGCATGCCCTCTGGGGCCAACGTCCTGACTTTC
TRBV18	TRBJ1-4	NA	14	NA	CASSPAGAREKLFF	TGTGCCAGCTCCCCCGCGGGGGCGAGGGAAAAACTGTTTTTT
TRBV6-6	TRBJ1-2	NA	13	NA	CALNGGTLGGYTF	TGTGCCCTGAACGGGGGGACCCTAGGGGGCTACACCTTC
TRBV6-1	TRBJ2-6	NA	15	NA	CASSEVWEMNNVLTF	TGTGCCAGCAGTGAGGTCTGGGAGATGAACAACGTCCTGACTTTC